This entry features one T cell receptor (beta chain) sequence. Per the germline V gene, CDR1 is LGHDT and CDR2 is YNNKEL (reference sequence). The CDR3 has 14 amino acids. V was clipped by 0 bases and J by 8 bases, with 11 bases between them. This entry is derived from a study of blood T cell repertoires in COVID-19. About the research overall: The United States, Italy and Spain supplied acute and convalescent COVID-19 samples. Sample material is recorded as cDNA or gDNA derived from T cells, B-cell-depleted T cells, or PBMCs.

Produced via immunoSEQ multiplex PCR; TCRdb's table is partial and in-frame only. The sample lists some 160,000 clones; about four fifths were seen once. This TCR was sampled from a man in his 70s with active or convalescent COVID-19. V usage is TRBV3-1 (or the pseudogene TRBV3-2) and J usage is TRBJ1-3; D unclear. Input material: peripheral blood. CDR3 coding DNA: TGTGCCAGCAGCCAAGAAGGGAGGGCGTACACCATATATTTT. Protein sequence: CASSQEGRAYTIYF.